The T cell receptor (beta chain) described here comes from a study of blood T cell repertoires in COVID-19. Between the trimmed V and J ends, which lost 4 bases and 3 bases, there was a span of 13 bases. Germline V gene data show CDR1 as SGHRS and CDR2 as YFSETQ. CDR3 length: 14 amino acids. Measured with immunoSEQ multiplex PCR; TCRdb has only the in-frame clones, and not every one. Among 210,000 or so clones listed, less than 80% were seen once. The sequence was collected from a man over 45 who had recovered from COVID-19. The rearrangement joins TRBV5-1 to TRBJ1-2, with D perhaps matching TRBD1 (6 bases). The specimen was peripheral blood. CDR3 amino acids: CASSPGSGDYGYTF. Written as DNA, the CDR3 is TGCGCCAGCAGCCCAGGGTCAGGGGACTATGGCTACACCTTC.